This is a list of T cell receptor beta chains from one sample in a study of human T cells and chemical hapten exposure. MiXCR was run by TCRdb on the RACE reads, yielding one entry per CDR3 protein. The sample gives 350,000 to 450,000 distinct CDR3 sequences, roughly 5% of which show up once; 2% to 3% is in the top ten. Sample: whole blood, taken in connection with sensitization to the hapten diphenylcyclopropenone (DPC). The source of these receptors is a woman aged 45-59 years with alopecia areata. Some clones in this sample may be carry-over from other donors' samples. Both conserved end residues are part of each CDR3. Each record gives: D gene, V gene, J gene, clone size, CDR3 protein, CDR3 DNA. The D gene is left open where the match is weak. Rows may omit the clone size; those that give it use once, few, many or a size class.

TRBD1	TRBV29-1	TRBJ1-1	.	CSVRQGSPEAFF	TGCAGCGTAAGACAGGGGTCTCCTGAAGCTTTCTTT
.	TRBV27	TRBJ1-1	few	CASSLIGQNTEAFF	TGTGCCAGCAGTTTGATAGGGCAGAACACTGAAGCTTTCTTT
.	TRBV28	TRBJ1-1	.	CASSLVTRNTEAFF	TGTGCCAGCAGTTTAGTGACAAGGAACACTGAAGCTTTCTTT
.	TRBV29-1	TRBJ2-1	many	CSVGQGNLNEQFF	TGCAGCGTTGGGCAGGGCAACCTCAATGAGCAGTTCTTC
TRBD1	TRBV6-1	TRBJ2-6	few	CASSGGTASGANVLTF	TGTGCCAGCAGTGGAGGGACAGCTTCTGGGGCCAACGTCCTGACTTTC
.	TRBV20-1	TRBJ1-5	many	CSARDPSQPQHF	TGCAGTGCTAGAGATCCCTCCCAGCCCCAGCATTTT
.	TRBV7-9	TRBJ2-2	many	CASSLMGAGTGELFF	TGTGCCAGCAGCCTCATGGGGGCTGGCACCGGGGAGCTGTTTTTT
.	TRBV4-1	TRBJ1-2	many	CASSQEAALYGYTF	TGCGCCAGCAGCCAAGAGGCAGCTCTCTATGGCTACACCTTC
TRBD1	TRBV4-1	TRBJ2-7	few	CASSQEGTGVAYEQYF	TGCGCCAGCAGCCAAGAAGGTACAGGGGTGGCCTACGAGCAGTACTTC
.	TRBV6-1	TRBJ1-5	.	CATQGQQPQHF	TGTGCCACCCAAGGCCAGCAGCCCCAGCATTTT
TRBD1	TRBV29-1	TRBJ2-1	few	CSVGGRGPYNEQFF	TGCAGCGTTGGTGGTAGGGGGCCCTACAATGAGCAGTTCTTC
.	TRBV28	TRBJ2-3	many	CASSLGQTDTQYF	TGTGCCAGCAGTTTAGGACAGACAGATACGCAGTATTTT